This entry describes one T cell receptor (beta chain). CDR3 length: 18 amino acids. The data were obtained in a study of T cell changes during pregnancy in multiple sclerosis. Sequencing used immunoSEQ multiplex PCR; TCRdb keeps in-frame clones, though not all of them. The sample has tens of thousands of clones, 91% seen once. The TCR was taken from a female donor in good health, enrolled as a control in a pregnancy study. V is TRBV21-1 and J is TRBJ2-7; the DNA was not compared with TRBD2, the D call given in the table. TRBV21-1 is classified as a pseudogene. The input for sequencing was peripheral blood, taken in the third trimester of pregnancy. The CDR3 protein is CASSKDPLARTFPYEQYF. Here the CDR3 DNA reads TGTGCCAGCAGCAAAGACCCTCTAGCGAGAACCTTCCCCTACGAGCAGTACTTC.